This T cell receptor (beta chain) is from a study of shared clonotypes between healthy human individuals. Turning to the study itself: CD8 memory received one plate per donor, CD8 naive two, CD4 memory three and CD4 naive three.

Turning to this clone: Its target is unknown.

Study-wide findings and caveats: Read depth was anticipated to influence clonotype sharing among donors.

Germline V CDR1 and CDR2: DFQATT, SNEGSKA (reference sequence). V lost 6 bases to trimming and J lost 8 bases, with 14 bases between them. This CDR3 is built from 11 residues. Sequencing was performed with immunoSEQ multiplex PCR; in TCRdb, only in-frame clones are kept and a portion is missing. The table lists 850,000 to 1,200,000 clones, 65% to 75% of them singletons. The TCR originated in a man in his late teens or twenties in good health. Specimen: memory CD4+ T cells sorted from blood. The sample's subset: CD45RA-negative fraction. This chain connects TRBV20-1 to TRBJ2-7; D is perhaps TRBD2 (6 bases). The CDR3 here is CSAPNGGKQYF. As DNA, the CDR3 is TGCAGTGCCCCAAATGGGGGGAAGCAGTACTTC.